This T cell receptor beta chain was found in a study of Ad26.COV2.S vaccination and SARS-CoV-2 variants. Study observations and caveats: Reports say spike-specific CD8+ and CD4+ T cell responses covered substantial breadth after vaccination. Vaccinees showed greater spike-specific TCR breadth than placebo recipients. Placebo recipients and vaccine recipients were similar in non-spike TCR breadth.

Generated by immunoSEQ multiplex PCR, the TCRdb table keeps only in-frame clones and is missing some. The sample gives 85,000 to 120,000 clones, about 78% of which show up once; 17% is in the top ten. Turning to this clone: Its specificity is unknown.

The length of the CDR3 is 15 residues. J was trimmed by 7 bases and V by 4 bases; bases with no gene match: 10. Germline-derived CDR1 and CDR2 are MDHEN and SYDVKM. The V call is TRBV28, the J call TRBJ2-1, with 7 nucleotides matching TRBD1. Sample: peripheral blood, taken after recovery from COVID-19. The clonotype originates from a human donor who had recovered from COVID-19. In nucleotides, the CDR3 is TGTGCCAGCAGTTCCCCGGGACAGTTAGGTAATGAGCAGTTCTTC. It is translated as CASSSPGQLGNEQFF.